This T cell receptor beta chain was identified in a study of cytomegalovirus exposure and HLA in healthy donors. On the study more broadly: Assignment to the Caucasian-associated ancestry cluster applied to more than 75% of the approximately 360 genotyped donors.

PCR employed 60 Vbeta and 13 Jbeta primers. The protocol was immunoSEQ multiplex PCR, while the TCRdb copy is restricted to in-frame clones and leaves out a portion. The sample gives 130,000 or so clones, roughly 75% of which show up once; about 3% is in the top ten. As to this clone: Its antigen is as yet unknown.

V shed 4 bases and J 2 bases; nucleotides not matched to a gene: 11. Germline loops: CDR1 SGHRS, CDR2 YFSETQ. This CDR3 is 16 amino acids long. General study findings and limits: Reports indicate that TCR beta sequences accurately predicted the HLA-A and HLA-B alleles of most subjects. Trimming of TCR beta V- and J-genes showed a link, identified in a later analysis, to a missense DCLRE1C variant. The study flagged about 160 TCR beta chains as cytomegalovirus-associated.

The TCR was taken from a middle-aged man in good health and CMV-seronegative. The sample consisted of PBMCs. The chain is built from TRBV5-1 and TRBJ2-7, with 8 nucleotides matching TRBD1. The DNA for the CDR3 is TGCGCCAGCAGCCCACAGACAGGGGACCCCACCTACGAGCAGTACTTC. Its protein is CASSPQTGDPTYEQYF.